Given below is one T cell receptor (beta chain) in context. These data come from a study of blood T cell repertoires in COVID-19. Assay used: immunoSEQ multiplex PCR; TCRdb lists only in-frame clones, some missing. The sample holds about 200,000 clones; 70% to 85% are singletons and the top ten take around 6.9%. The CDR3 is made up of 13 amino acids. V gave up 4 bases and J gave up 7 bases, with 14 bases separating them. From germline, CDR1 is SGHNT and CDR2 YYREEE (reference sequence). The material sequenced was peripheral blood. V gene TRBV5-4 combines with J gene TRBJ1-2; D might be TRBD1 (6 bases). The TCR comes from a human donor with acute or convalescent COVID-19. The donor label of this sample is uncertain. CDR3 loop: CASSRQGIIGYTF. CDR3 DNA: TGTGCCAGCAGCCGTCAGGGGATAATTGGCTACACCTTC. Full variable domain (missing parts from reference TRBV5-4 and TRBJ1-2): ETGVTQSPTHLIKTRGQQVTLRCSSQSGHNTVSWYQQALGQGPQFIFQYYREEENGRGNFPPRFSGLQFPNYSSELNVNALELDDSALYLCASSRQGIIGYTFGSGTRLTVV.